The rows below give T cell receptor beta chains drawn from one sample of a study of glioma-infiltrating T cells after dendritic cell vaccination. Measured with immunoSEQ multiplex PCR; TCRdb has only the in-frame clones, and not every one. The sample contains tens of thousands of clones, about 86% of which appear only once. This material consisted of blood, taken before dendritic cell vaccination. The receptors here all came from a human donor with glioblastoma. Each CDR3 is given with its conserved first and last residue. A D gene is named only where the DNA matches it firmly.

TRBD1,TRBJ1-4,TRBV2,15,CASSRDSLISEKLFF
TRBD1,TRBJ1-4,TRBV2,16,CASSYHTGQVNEKLFF
TRBD1,TRBJ1-3,TRBV5-8,15,CASSLRTGTGNTIYF
.,TRBJ2-7,TRBV27,13,CASSLARSYEQYF
.,TRBJ1-1,TRBV5-1,13,CASSPGVNTEAFF
.,TRBJ2-1,TRBV9,15,CASSVSGSRDNEQFF
.,TRBJ1-6,TRBV11-2,16,CASSSGRGSYNSPLHF
TRBD1,TRBJ2-7,TRBV6-5,15,CASSYSIGGRDEQYF
.,TRBJ2-3,TRBV5-4,15,CASSLMRTSTDTQYF
TRBD1,TRBJ2-3,TRBV15,15,CATSSIGQGTDTQYF
.,TRBJ2-5,TRBV5-6,13,CASSLHGQETQYF
.,TRBJ2-7,TRBV19,13,CASSPDRTYEQYF
TRBD1,TRBJ1-6,TRBV10-3,15,CAISESTGQNSPLHF
TRBD2,TRBJ2-3,TRBV7-2,14,CASSASLAEDTQYF
TRBD1,TRBJ1-2,TRBV25-1,18,CASSESKARTGGTSGYTF
.,TRBJ2-6,TRBV9,18,CASSAGQGGVLGANVLTF
TRBD1,TRBJ1-4,TRBV19,16,CASSPISGQTNEKLFF
TRBD1,TRBJ2-2,TRBV4-3,17,CASSQGRDSSNTGELFF
TRBD1,TRBJ1-6,TRBV5-1,15,CASSLGGTDNSPLHF
TRBD2,TRBJ2-3,TRBV5-1,17,CASRRTERGASTDTQYF
.,TRBJ1-2,TRBV7-2,15,CASSLQGGLNYGYTF
.,TRBJ1-5,TRBV25-1,14,CASSDGPSNQPQHF
.,TRBJ2-3,TRBV7-3,14,CASSLDRSTDTQYF
TRBD1,TRBJ2-1,TRBV9,15,CASSAPGQGDNEQFF
.,TRBJ1-6,TRBV27,15,CASSLLGEDNSPLHF
TRBD2,TRBJ2-3,TRBV7-9,14,CASSRAGGGDTQYF
TRBD1,TRBJ2-7,TRBV5-4,14,CASSAGTVTYEQYF
.,TRBJ2-1,TRBV11-2,14,CASSLVAGQDEQFF
.,TRBJ1-6,TRBV19,12,CASNAENSPLHF
TRBD2,TRBJ2-3,TRBV6-6,16,CASSNRDYKLTDTQYF
.,TRBJ2-1,TRBV7-8,15,CASSLAERRNDEQFF
TRBD2,TRBJ2-3,TRBV11-2,17,CASSLLSGGAGTDTQYF
.,TRBJ1-1,TRBV5-6,13,CASSLPGLTEAFF
.,TRBJ1-2,TRBV7-8,15,CASSLDRGFSYGYTF
TRBD2,TRBJ2-5,TRBV2,13,CASSEGLAGTQYF
.,TRBJ1-1,TRBV28,12,CASSSSNTEAFF
.,TRBJ1-2,TRBV6-5,15,CASSYSIRLNYGYTF
TRBD1,TRBJ1-2,TRBV5-5,14,CASSTLQGNYGYTF
TRBD2,TRBJ2-1,TRBV19,15,CASSTTSVGGNEQFF
.,TRBJ2-5,TRBV18,14,CASSPDQGGETQYF